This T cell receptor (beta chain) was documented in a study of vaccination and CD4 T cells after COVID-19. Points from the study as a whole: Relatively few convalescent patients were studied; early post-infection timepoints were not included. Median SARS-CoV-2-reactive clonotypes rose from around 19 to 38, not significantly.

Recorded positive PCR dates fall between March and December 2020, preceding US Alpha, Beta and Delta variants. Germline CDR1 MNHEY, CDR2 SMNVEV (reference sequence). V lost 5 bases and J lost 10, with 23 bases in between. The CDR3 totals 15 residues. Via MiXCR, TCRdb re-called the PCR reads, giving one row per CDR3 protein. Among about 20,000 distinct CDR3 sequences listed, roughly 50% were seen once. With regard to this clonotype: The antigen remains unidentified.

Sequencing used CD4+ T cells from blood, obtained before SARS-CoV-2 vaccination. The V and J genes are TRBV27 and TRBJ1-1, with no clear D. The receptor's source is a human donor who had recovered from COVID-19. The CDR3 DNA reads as TGTGCCAGCAGTCCAGAAAGACGCATCAGGCTGGGAGCTTTCTTT. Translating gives CASSPERRIRLGAFF.